Listed below are T cell receptor beta chains from one sample, sequenced in a study of T-cell reconstitution after alpha-beta-depleted transplantation in children. TCRdb re-analysed the PCR reads in MiXCR, keeping a single row per CDR3 protein. Of roughly 400,000 distinct CDR3 sequences listed, roughly 20% are singletons. The material sequenced was PBMCs from the stem cell graft donor, taken from the stem cell graft. These receptors originate from a human donor who donated a stem cell graft to a child with acute myeloid leukemia. The CDR3 runs from the conserved cysteine through the conserved F or W. The order of the fields is J gene, D gene, V gene, clone size, CDR3 DNA, CDR3 protein. The D gene is left open where the match is weak. Not all rows give a size; the values are once, few, many and, for expanded clones, a class.

J gene: TRBJ2-1; D gene: .; V gene: TRBV4-1; clone size: .; CDR3 DNA: TGCGCCAGCAGCCAAGCCGACTTATTTTCCTACAATGAGCAGTTCTTC; CDR3 protein: CASSQADLFSYNEQFF
J gene: TRBJ2-3; D gene: TRBD2; V gene: TRBV20-1; clone size: many; CDR3 DNA: TGCAGTGCCCCTCCCCTAGCGGGAGGGATGGATACGCAGTATTTT; CDR3 protein: CSAPPLAGGMDTQYF
J gene: TRBJ1-1; D gene: .; V gene: TRBV5-1; clone size: .; CDR3 DNA: TGCGCCAGCGACCGGGAGGGGATTGGGACTGAAGCTTTCTTT; CDR3 protein: CASDREGIGTEAFF
J gene: TRBJ2-7; D gene: .; V gene: TRBV5-1; clone size: medium-sized; CDR3 DNA: TGCGCCAGCAGCTGGGACAAATCCTACGAGCAGTACTTC; CDR3 protein: CASSWDKSYEQYF
J gene: TRBJ2-3; D gene: TRBD2; V gene: TRBV12-3/TRBV12-4; clone size: few; CDR3 DNA: TGTGCCAGCAGTTTAGTAGCGGGAGTGGATACGCAGTATTTT; CDR3 protein: CASSLVAGVDTQYF
J gene: TRBJ2-2; D gene: .; V gene: TRBV11-2; clone size: few; CDR3 DNA: TGTGCCAGCAGCCGCAGGGGTCTGAACACCGGGGAGCTGTTTTTT; CDR3 protein: CASSRRGLNTGELFF
J gene: TRBJ1-2; D gene: TRBD1; V gene: TRBV7-3; clone size: many; CDR3 DNA: TGTGCCAGCAGCCGGGGACCCACGGACAGGGGAAACTATGGCTACACCTTC; CDR3 protein: CASSRGPTDRGNYGYTF
J gene: TRBJ1-2; D gene: .; V gene: TRBV5-1; clone size: few; CDR3 DNA: TGCGCCAGCAGCTTGGACAGGCTCTATGGCTACACCTTC; CDR3 protein: CASSLDRLYGYTF
J gene: TRBJ2-4; D gene: .; V gene: TRBV28; clone size: .; CDR3 DNA: TGTGCCAGCGGCCCAGTGAGAGCCAAAAACATTCAGTACTTC; CDR3 protein: CASGPVRAKNIQYF
J gene: TRBJ2-4; D gene: .; V gene: TRBV9; clone size: many; CDR3 DNA: TGTGCCAGCAGCGTACAGGGATCCGAAAACATTCAGTACTTC; CDR3 protein: CASSVQGSENIQYF
J gene: TRBJ2-1; D gene: TRBD1; V gene: TRBV2; clone size: few; CDR3 DNA: TGTGCCAGCAGTGAGGACAGGACCATCAATGAGCAGTTCTTC; CDR3 protein: CASSEDRTINEQFF
J gene: TRBJ2-1; D gene: .; V gene: TRBV20-1; clone size: .; CDR3 DNA: TGCAGTGCTAGAGTGGAGCGCTGGAGCTCCTACAATGAGCAGTTCTTC; CDR3 protein: CSARVERWSSYNEQFF
J gene: TRBJ2-3; D gene: TRBD1; V gene: TRBV20-1; clone size: .; CDR3 DNA: TGCAGTGCTAGACCTCCAGGGGGCGCGACAGATACGCAGTATTTT; CDR3 protein: CSARPPGGATDTQYF
J gene: TRBJ2-7; D gene: TRBD2; V gene: TRBV20-1; clone size: few; CDR3 DNA: TGCAGTGCTAGGGTCACCGGGACTATTTACGAGCAGTACTTC; CDR3 protein: CSARVTGTIYEQYF
J gene: TRBJ2-7; D gene: TRBD2; V gene: TRBV5-1; clone size: .; CDR3 DNA: TGCGCCAGCAGCTCTGGGGCAGCGGGGAGATACGAGCAGTACTTC; CDR3 protein: CASSSGAAGRYEQYF
J gene: TRBJ2-5; D gene: .; V gene: TRBV28; clone size: .; CDR3 DNA: TGTGCCAGCAGCCCCCGGAGGTCCCCCTTTCAAGAGACCCAGTACTTC; CDR3 protein: CASSPRRSPFQETQYF
J gene: TRBJ1-2; D gene: .; V gene: TRBV5-1; clone size: .; CDR3 DNA: TGCGCCAGCAGCGAGGATAGCTATGGCTACACCTTC; CDR3 protein: CASSEDSYGYTF
J gene: TRBJ2-3; D gene: TRBD2; V gene: TRBV28; clone size: .; CDR3 DNA: TGTGCCAGCGGCATAGCGGGAGGGAGGAGGACAGATACGCAGTATTTT; CDR3 protein: CASGIAGGRRTDTQYF
J gene: TRBJ2-2; D gene: .; V gene: TRBV29-1; clone size: few; CDR3 DNA: TGCAGGCGTCCCGGGGAGCTGTTTTTT; CDR3 protein: CRRPGELFF
J gene: TRBJ1-4; D gene: TRBD1; V gene: TRBV5-1; clone size: .; CDR3 DNA: TGCGCCAGCAGCGAGGGACAGGCGGTTGAAAAACTGTTTTTT; CDR3 protein: CASSEGQAVEKLFF
J gene: TRBJ2-1; D gene: .; V gene: TRBV15; clone size: few; CDR3 DNA: TGTGCCACCAGCAGAGAGTCTTGGGGGGAGCAGTTCTTC; CDR3 protein: CATSRESWGEQFF
J gene: TRBJ1-4; D gene: .; V gene: TRBV20-1; clone size: many; CDR3 DNA: TGCAGTGCTAGCTTATACTCGACAGCAACTAATGAAAAACTGTTTTTT; CDR3 protein: CSASLYSTATNEKLFF
J gene: TRBJ1-5; D gene: .; V gene: TRBV12-3/TRBV12-4; clone size: many; CDR3 DNA: TGTGCCAGCAGTGAACAGGGATATCAGCCCCAGCATTTT; CDR3 protein: CASSEQGYQPQHF
J gene: TRBJ2-3; D gene: .; V gene: TRBV28; clone size: many; CDR3 DNA: TGTGCCAGCAGCCAGGGGACAGATACGCAGTATTTT; CDR3 protein: CASSQGTDTQYF
J gene: TRBJ2-5; D gene: TRBD1; V gene: TRBV4-3; clone size: .; CDR3 DNA: TGCGCCAGCAGCCAAGGGACAGGGCCCCAAGAGACCCAGTACTTC; CDR3 protein: CASSQGTGPQETQYF
J gene: TRBJ2-7; D gene: .; V gene: TRBV20-1; clone size: many; CDR3 DNA: TGCAGTGCTAGAGGCTTAAGGCGGGACGGAACCTACGAGCAGTACTTC; CDR3 protein: CSARGLRRDGTYEQYF
J gene: TRBJ2-7; D gene: TRBD2; V gene: TRBV5-1; clone size: .; CDR3 DNA: TGCGCCAGCAGCCCCCTAGCGGGAGGCACCTCCTACGAGCAGTACTTC; CDR3 protein: CASSPLAGGTSYEQYF
J gene: TRBJ2-7; D gene: TRBD2; V gene: TRBV12-3/TRBV12-4; clone size: few; CDR3 DNA: TGTGCCAGCAGTCTTAGCGGGAAAACCTACGAGCAGTACTTC; CDR3 protein: CASSLSGKTYEQYF
J gene: TRBJ2-3; D gene: .; V gene: TRBV28; clone size: many; CDR3 DNA: TGTGCCAGCAGTTTATATGCGGGGAGCACAGATACGCAGTATTTT; CDR3 protein: CASSLYAGSTDTQYF
J gene: TRBJ2-2; D gene: .; V gene: TRBV6-6; clone size: .; CDR3 DNA: TGTGCCAGCAGCCTGGATCACACCGGGGAGCTGTTTTTT; CDR3 protein: CASSLDHTGELFF
J gene: TRBJ2-2; D gene: .; V gene: TRBV29-1; clone size: many; CDR3 DNA: TGCAGCGTTGAAGATTTCGGACGGGACACCGGGGAGCTGTTTTTT; CDR3 protein: CSVEDFGRDTGELFF
J gene: TRBJ2-5; D gene: TRBD2; V gene: TRBV20-1; clone size: few; CDR3 DNA: TGCAGTGCTAGACCCCCCCGGGGGGAGGGAGAGACCCAGTACTTC; CDR3 protein: CSARPPRGEGETQYF
J gene: TRBJ2-6; D gene: .; V gene: TRBV5-1; clone size: .; CDR3 DNA: TGCGCCAGCAGCGTACTTAGCTCTGGGGCCAACGTCCTGACTTTC; CDR3 protein: CASSVLSSGANVLTF
J gene: TRBJ2-2; D gene: .; V gene: TRBV12-3/TRBV12-4; clone size: .; CDR3 DNA: TGTGCCAGCACCTACGGGCAGTGGGGCACCGGGGAGCTGTTTTTT; CDR3 protein: CASTYGQWGTGELFF
J gene: TRBJ2-3; D gene: .; V gene: TRBV11-2; clone size: few; CDR3 DNA: TGTGCCAGCAGCTTTAGCGGCCCTAGCACAGATACGCAGTATTTT; CDR3 protein: CASSFSGPSTDTQYF
J gene: TRBJ2-5; D gene: TRBD2; V gene: TRBV12-3/TRBV12-4; clone size: few; CDR3 DNA: TGTGCCAGCAGTTCCGGACTAGCGGGGGAACGGGAGACCCAGTACTTC; CDR3 protein: CASSSGLAGERETQYF
J gene: TRBJ1-3; D gene: .; V gene: TRBV12-3/TRBV12-4; clone size: few; CDR3 DNA: TGTGCCAGCAGTTTAGAGCCAGCCAAATCTGGAAACACCATATATTTT; CDR3 protein: CASSLEPAKSGNTIYF
J gene: TRBJ2-7; D gene: TRBD1; V gene: TRBV12-3/TRBV12-4; clone size: many; CDR3 DNA: TGTGCCAGCAGTTTTCTTGGGACAGTCGACGAGCAGTACTTC; CDR3 protein: CASSFLGTVDEQYF
J gene: TRBJ2-3; D gene: .; V gene: TRBV11-1; clone size: .; CDR3 DNA: TGTGCCAGCAGCGCCCGGGCGCTCTTCAACCCCCTGACAGATACGCAGTATTTT; CDR3 protein: CASSARALFNPLTDTQYF
J gene: TRBJ2-1; D gene: TRBD2; V gene: TRBV7-9; clone size: .; CDR3 DNA: TGTGCCAGCAGCTCAGGAGGGACTAGCGGGGGGAATGAGCAGTTCTTC; CDR3 protein: CASSSGGTSGGNEQFF
J gene: TRBJ1-4; D gene: .; V gene: TRBV24-1; clone size: few; CDR3 DNA: TGTGCCACCAGTGCTCTTCCCGGACAGAATAATGAAAAACTGTTTTTT; CDR3 protein: CATSALPGQNNEKLFF
J gene: TRBJ2-1; D gene: .; V gene: TRBV20-1; clone size: many; CDR3 DNA: TGCAGTGCTAGAGGACTAGTCCCCATGGTTACGATTGAGCAGTTCTTC; CDR3 protein: CSARGLVPMVTIEQFF
J gene: TRBJ2-7; D gene: .; V gene: TRBV4-1; clone size: .; CDR3 DNA: TGCGCCAGCAGCCAAGAGGTTGCTAGCGCGTCCTACGAGCAGTACTTC; CDR3 protein: CASSQEVASASYEQYF
J gene: TRBJ2-5; D gene: TRBD1; V gene: TRBV15; clone size: .; CDR3 DNA: TGTGCCACCAGCAGAGGATTACAGGGGGCGCGGGAGACCCAGTACTTC; CDR3 protein: CATSRGLQGARETQYF
J gene: TRBJ1-2; D gene: TRBD1; V gene: TRBV6-5; clone size: .; CDR3 DNA: TGTGCCAGCAGTTCCGACAGGGGGACCTATGGCTACACCTTC; CDR3 protein: CASSSDRGTYGYTF
J gene: TRBJ2-1; D gene: .; V gene: TRBV7-9; clone size: .; CDR3 DNA: TGTGCCAGCAGCTTCGGGGTAAAGCAGTTCTTC; CDR3 protein: CASSFGVKQFF
J gene: TRBJ1-5; D gene: .; V gene: TRBV28; clone size: .; CDR3 DNA: TGTGCCAGCAGTTTCCGGGAGCGCAATCAGCCCCAGCATTTT; CDR3 protein: CASSFRERNQPQHF
J gene: TRBJ2-7; D gene: .; V gene: TRBV10-2; clone size: .; CDR3 DNA: TGCGCCAGCAGAACAGGGAGCTCCTACGAGCAGTACTTC; CDR3 protein: CASRTGSSYEQYF
J gene: TRBJ2-2; D gene: TRBD1; V gene: TRBV5-6; clone size: few; CDR3 DNA: TGTGCCAGCAGACGGGGGACAGGGACCGGGGAGCTGTTTTTT; CDR3 protein: CASRRGTGTGELFF
J gene: TRBJ2-3; D gene: .; V gene: TRBV7-9; clone size: once; CDR3 DNA: TGTGCCAGCAGCTTATACGGCAGGGGTAACACAGATACGCAGTATTTT; CDR3 protein: CASSLYGRGNTDTQYF
J gene: TRBJ2-5; D gene: TRBD1; V gene: TRBV11-3; clone size: few; CDR3 DNA: TGTGCCAGCAGCTTGCGGGACAGGGGAGGAGAGACCCAGTACTTC; CDR3 protein: CASSLRDRGGETQYF
J gene: TRBJ1-4; D gene: TRBD1; V gene: TRBV24-1; clone size: .; CDR3 DNA: TGTGCCACCAGTGGGAGGGACAGGGGCCCCAAGGGTAATGAAAAACTGTTTTTT; CDR3 protein: CATSGRDRGPKGNEKLFF
J gene: TRBJ2-7; D gene: .; V gene: TRBV18; clone size: .; CDR3 DNA: TGTGCCAGCTCACCACCGAACACCCCCTACGAGCAGTACTTC; CDR3 protein: CASSPPNTPYEQYF